This TCR beta chain was identified in a study of cytomegalovirus exposure and HLA in healthy donors. General study results and limits: In an earlier analysis, productive rearrangement rates for most beta V segments clustered near 87% or 30%. Some V segments could not be told apart, so they were left out, TRBV6-2 and TRBV6-3 among them. Per a later analysis, HLA-associated TCR beta chains showed more clonal expansion than other, equally common TCR beta chains.

On this clone: Its antigen is currently unknown.

PCR was performed using 60 Vbeta and 13 Jbeta primers. Only in-frame clones appear in the TCRdb table, and some are missing; sequencing was by immunoSEQ multiplex PCR. The sample yields 200,000 or so clones, 80% to 85% seen once. CDR1 and CDR2 (germline): SGHAT, FQNNGV. V shed 1 base and J shed 4 bases, with 13 bases lying between them. This CDR3 has 15 residues. V and J are TRBV11-2 and TRBJ1-1, with D uncertain. Sequenced material: PBMCs. The clonotype was recovered from a boy aged 10-17 years in good health and CMV-seronegative. Here the CDR3 reads CASSLARVRGTEAFF. In DNA form, the CDR3 reads TGTGCCAGCAGCTTAGCCCGGGTGCGGGGCACTGAAGCTTTCTTT.